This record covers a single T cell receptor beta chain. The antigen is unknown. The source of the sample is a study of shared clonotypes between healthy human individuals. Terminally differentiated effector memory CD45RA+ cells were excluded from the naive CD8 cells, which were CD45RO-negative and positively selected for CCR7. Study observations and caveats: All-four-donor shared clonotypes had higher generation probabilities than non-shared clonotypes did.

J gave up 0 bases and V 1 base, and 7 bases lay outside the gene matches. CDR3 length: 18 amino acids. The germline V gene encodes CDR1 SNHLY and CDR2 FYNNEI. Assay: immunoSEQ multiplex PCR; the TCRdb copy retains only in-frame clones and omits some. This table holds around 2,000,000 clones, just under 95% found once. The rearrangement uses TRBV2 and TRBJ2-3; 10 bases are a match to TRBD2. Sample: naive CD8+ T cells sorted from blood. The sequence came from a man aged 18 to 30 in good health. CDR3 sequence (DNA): TGTGCCAGCAGTGAAGAGATGCTAGCGGGGGCCAGCACAGATACGCAGTATTTT. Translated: CASSEEMLAGASTDTQYF.